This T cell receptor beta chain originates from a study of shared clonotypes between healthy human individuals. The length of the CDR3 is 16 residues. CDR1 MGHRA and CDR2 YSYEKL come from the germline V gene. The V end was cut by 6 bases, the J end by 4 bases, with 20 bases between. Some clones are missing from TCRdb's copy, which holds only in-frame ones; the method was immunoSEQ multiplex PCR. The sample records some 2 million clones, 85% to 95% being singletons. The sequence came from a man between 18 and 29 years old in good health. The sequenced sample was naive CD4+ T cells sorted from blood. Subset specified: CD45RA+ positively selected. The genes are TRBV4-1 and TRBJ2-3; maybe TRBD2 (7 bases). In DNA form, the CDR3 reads TGCGCCAGCAGAGAGGACAGCGGGGCGCCTTCAGATACGCAGTATTTT. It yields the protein CASREDSGAPSDTQYF.